This T cell receptor beta chain was identified in a study of control samples from healthy donors and cancer patients. Sequencing was performed with immunoSEQ multiplex PCR; in TCRdb, only in-frame clones are kept and a portion is missing. The sample holds around 50,000 clones, 95% seen once. Germline trimming cut 1 base from V and 7 bases from J; bases unmatched to any gene: 12. Per germline, CDR1 MNHEY and CDR2 SMNVEV (reference sequence). The CDR3 extends over 16 amino acids. The chain has TRBV27 and TRBJ2-7, with 8 nucleotides matching TRBD2. This TCR was recovered from a man aged 25-40 years in good health. Material for sequencing was blood. The CDR3 sequence: CASSLWSSGPPREQYF. The CDR3 DNA reads as TGTGCCAGCAGTTTATGGTCTAGCGGGCCCCCACGGGAGCAGTACTTC.